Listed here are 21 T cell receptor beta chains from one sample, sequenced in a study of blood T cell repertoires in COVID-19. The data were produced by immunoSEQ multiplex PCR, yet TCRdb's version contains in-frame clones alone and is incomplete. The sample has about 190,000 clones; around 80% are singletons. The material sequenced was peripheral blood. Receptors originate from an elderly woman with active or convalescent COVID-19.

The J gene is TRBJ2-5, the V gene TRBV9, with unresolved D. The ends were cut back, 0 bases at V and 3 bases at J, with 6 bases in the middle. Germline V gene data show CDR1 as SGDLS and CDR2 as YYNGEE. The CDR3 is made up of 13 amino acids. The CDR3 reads CASSVGLKETQYF. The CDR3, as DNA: TGTGCCAGCAGCGTAGGACTTAAAGAGACCCAGTACTTC.

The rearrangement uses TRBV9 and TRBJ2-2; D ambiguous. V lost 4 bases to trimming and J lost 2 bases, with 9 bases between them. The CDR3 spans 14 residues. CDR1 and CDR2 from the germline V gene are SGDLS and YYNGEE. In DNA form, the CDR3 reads TGTGCCAGCAGCCTCCAACAAAACACCGGGGAGCTGTTTTTT. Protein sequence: CASSLQQNTGELFF.

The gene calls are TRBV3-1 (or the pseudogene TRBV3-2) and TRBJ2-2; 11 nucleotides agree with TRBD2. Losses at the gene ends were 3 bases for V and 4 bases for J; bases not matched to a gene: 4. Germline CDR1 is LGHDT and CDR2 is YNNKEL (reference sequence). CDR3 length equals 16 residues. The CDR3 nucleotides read TGTGCCAGCAGCCAGACTAGCGGGGTTGGCACCGGGGAGCTGTTTTTT. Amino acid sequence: CASSQTSGVGTGELFF.

The CDR3 sequence: CASSQPGVIGTEAFF. The CDR3 coding sequence is TGTGCCAGCAGTCAACCAGGGGTTATTGGCACTGAAGCTTTCTTT. The chain couples TRBV6-6 to TRBJ1-1; D may be TRBD1 (6 bases). V was trimmed by 5 bases and J by 4 bases, leaving 17 bases between them. The CDR3 has 15 residues. Germline V gene sequence: CDR1 MNHNY, CDR2 SVGAGI (reference sequence).

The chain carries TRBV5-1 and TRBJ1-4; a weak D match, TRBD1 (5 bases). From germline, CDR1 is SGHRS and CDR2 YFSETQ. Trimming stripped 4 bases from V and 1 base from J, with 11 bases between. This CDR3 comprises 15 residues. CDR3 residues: CASSPQRGTNEKLFF. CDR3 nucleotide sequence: TGCGCCAGCAGCCCTCAAAGGGGAACTAATGAAAAACTGTTTTTT.

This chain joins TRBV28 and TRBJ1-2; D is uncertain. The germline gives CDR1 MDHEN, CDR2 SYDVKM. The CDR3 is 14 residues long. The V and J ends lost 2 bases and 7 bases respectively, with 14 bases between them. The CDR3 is CASSLESGYAGYTF. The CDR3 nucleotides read TGTGCCAGCAGTTTAGAGTCGGGATACGCTGGCTACACCTTC.

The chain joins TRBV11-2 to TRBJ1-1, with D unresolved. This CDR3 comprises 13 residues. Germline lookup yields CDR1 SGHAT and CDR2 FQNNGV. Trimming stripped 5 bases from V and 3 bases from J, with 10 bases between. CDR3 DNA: TGTGCCAGCAGCCCCCAGCGTGACACTGAAGCTTTCTTT. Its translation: CASSPQRDTEAFF.

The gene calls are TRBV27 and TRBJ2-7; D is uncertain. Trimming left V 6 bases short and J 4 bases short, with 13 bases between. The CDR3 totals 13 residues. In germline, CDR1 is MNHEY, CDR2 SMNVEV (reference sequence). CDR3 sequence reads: CASRSEPLYEQYF. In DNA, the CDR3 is TGTGCCAGCAGGAGCGAGCCCCTATACGAGCAGTACTTC.

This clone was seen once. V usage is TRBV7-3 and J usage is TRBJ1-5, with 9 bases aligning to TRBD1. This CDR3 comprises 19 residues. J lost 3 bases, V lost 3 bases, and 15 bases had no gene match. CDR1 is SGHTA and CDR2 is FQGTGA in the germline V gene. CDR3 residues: CASSFRGDRVTGFNQPQHF. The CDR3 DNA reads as TGTGCCAGCAGCTTCAGAGGGGACAGGGTAACCGGATTCAATCAGCCCCAGCATTTT.

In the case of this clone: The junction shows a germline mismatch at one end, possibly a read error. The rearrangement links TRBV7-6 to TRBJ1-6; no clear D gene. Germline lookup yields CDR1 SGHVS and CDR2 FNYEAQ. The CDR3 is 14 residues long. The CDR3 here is CASSSDINYIRLHF. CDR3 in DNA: TGTGCCAGTAGCTCCGACATTAATTACATCCGCCTCCACTTT.

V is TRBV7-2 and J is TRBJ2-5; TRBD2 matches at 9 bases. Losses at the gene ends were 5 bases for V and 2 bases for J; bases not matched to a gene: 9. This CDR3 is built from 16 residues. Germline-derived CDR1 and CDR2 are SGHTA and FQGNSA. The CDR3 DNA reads TGTGCCAGCAGCCGCGGGAGGGCCCCGACGCAAGAGACCCAGTACTTC. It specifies CASSRGRAPTQETQYF.

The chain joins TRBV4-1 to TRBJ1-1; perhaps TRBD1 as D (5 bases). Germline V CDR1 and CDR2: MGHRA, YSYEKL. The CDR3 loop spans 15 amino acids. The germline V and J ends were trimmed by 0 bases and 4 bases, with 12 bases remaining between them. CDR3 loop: CASSQEWGVVTEAFF. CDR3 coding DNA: TGCGCCAGCAGCCAAGAATGGGGGGTGGTCACTGAAGCTTTCTTT.

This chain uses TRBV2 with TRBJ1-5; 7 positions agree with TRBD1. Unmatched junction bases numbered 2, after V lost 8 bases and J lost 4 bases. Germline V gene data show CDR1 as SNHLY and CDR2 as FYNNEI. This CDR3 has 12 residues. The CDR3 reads CASRDSNQPQHF. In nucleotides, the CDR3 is TGTGCCAGCCGGGACAGTAATCAGCCCCAGCATTTT.

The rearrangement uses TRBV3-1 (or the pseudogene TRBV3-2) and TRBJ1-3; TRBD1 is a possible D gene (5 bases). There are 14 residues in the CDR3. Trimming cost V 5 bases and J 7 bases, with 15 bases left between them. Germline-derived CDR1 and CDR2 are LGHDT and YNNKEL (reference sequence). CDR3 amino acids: CASSSTQKGNTIYF. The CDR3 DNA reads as TGTGCCAGCAGCAGCACCCAAAAGGGGAACACCATATATTTT.

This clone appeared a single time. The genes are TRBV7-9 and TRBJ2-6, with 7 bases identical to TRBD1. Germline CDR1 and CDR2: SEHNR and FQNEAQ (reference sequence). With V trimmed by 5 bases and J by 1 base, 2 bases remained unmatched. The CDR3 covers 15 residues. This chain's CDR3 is CASSRQGSGANVLTF. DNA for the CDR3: TGTGCCAGCAGCCGACAGGGTTCTGGGGCCAACGTCCTGACTTTC.

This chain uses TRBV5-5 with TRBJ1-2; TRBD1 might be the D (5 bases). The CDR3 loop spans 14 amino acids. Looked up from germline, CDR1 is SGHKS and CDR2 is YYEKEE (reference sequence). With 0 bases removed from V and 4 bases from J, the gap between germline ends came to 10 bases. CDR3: CASSLVQGPYGYTF. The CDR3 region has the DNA TGTGCCAGCAGCTTGGTTCAGGGCCCCTATGGCTACACCTTC.

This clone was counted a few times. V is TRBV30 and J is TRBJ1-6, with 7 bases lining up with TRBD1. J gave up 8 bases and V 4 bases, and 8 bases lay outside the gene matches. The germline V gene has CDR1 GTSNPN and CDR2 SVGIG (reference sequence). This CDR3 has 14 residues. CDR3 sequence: CAWTGGPADSPLHF. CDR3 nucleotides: TGTGCCTGGACAGGGGGTCCCGCTGATTCACCCCTCCACTTT.

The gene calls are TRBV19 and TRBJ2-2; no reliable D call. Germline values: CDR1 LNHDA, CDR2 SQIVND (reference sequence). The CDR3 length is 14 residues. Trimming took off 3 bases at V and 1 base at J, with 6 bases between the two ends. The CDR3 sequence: CASSIRRNTGELFF. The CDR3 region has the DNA TGTGCCAGTAGTATCCGCAGGAACACCGGGGAGCTGTTTTTT.

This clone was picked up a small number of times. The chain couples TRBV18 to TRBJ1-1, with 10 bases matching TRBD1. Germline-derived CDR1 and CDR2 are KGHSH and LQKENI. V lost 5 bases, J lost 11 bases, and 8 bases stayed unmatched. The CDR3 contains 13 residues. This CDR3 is CASSSTGGYEAFF. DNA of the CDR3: TGTGCCAGCTCATCGACAGGGGGCTACGAGGCTTTCTTT. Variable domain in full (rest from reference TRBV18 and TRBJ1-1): NAGVMQNPRHLVRRRGQEARLRCSPMKGHSHVYWYRQLPEEGLKFMVYLQKENIIDESGMPKERFSAEFPKEGPSILRIQQVVRGDSAAYFCASSSTGGYEAFFGQGTRLTVV.

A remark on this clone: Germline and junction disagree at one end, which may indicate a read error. The CDR3: CASTLAGGEETQYF. In nucleotides, the CDR3 is TGTGCCAGCACTTTAGCGGGGGGGGAAGAGACCCAGTACTTC. V and J are TRBV28 and TRBJ2-5; 11 positions match TRBD2. Looked up from germline, CDR1 is MDHEN and CDR2 is SYDVKM. The CDR3 contains 14 residues.

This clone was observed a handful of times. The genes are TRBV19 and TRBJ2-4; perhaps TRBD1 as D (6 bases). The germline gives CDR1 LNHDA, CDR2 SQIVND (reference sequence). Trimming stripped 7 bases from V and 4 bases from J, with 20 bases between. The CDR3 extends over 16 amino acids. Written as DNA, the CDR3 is TGTGCCAGTACCTCTAATTATCGGACAGCAAAAAACATTCAGTACTTC. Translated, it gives CASTSNYRTAKNIQYF.